Below, one T cell receptor beta chain is given with its context. The germline gene is not matched at one end of the junction; a read error may be the cause. This specimen comes from a study of molecular identifiers for immune sequencing clone quantification. The CDR3 consists of 16 residues. From germline, CDR1 is SGHDN and CDR2 FVKESK. A single record per CDR3 protein comes from TCRdb applying MiXCR to the PCR reads. Counted here are more than 35,000 distinct CDR3 sequences, about 20% occurring once; the ten biggest clones make up less than 1.2%. Sample: naive CD8+ T cells from blood, with Jurkat cell RNA spiked in. The subset is: FACS-sorted CD8+CD4-CCR7+CD45RA+ naive T cells. The chain links TRBV14 to TRBJ2-7; D is possibly TRBD1 (6 bases). This sequence originates from a human donor in good health. Some libraries in this study had Jurkat cell RNA spiked in. The CDR3 spells CAGSTLDSFPTYEQHF. The CDR3 nucleotides read TGTGCCGGCAGCACCTTGGACAGCTTTCCCACCTACGAGCAGCACTTC.